Below, 13 T cell receptor beta chains from the same sample are listed, as sequenced in a study of cytomegalovirus exposure and HLA in healthy donors. The PCR had 60 Vbeta and 13 Jbeta primers. The repertoire was sequenced with immunoSEQ multiplex PCR; TCRdb's copy has only in-frame clones and lacks some. The sample carries 150,000 to 200,000 clones, about three quarters recorded once. Sequencing was performed on PBMCs. All receptors come from a female donor in good health and CMV-seronegative.

This clone was counted between two and nine times. V usage is TRBV6-6 and J usage is TRBJ2-3; 8 positions agree with TRBD2. Germline V lookup: CDR1 MNHNY, CDR2 SVGAGI (reference sequence). With 6 bases clipped from V and 1 base from J, the junction kept 6 bases outside the gene matches. CDR3 length equals 15 residues. CDR3 DNA sequence: TGTGCCAGCAGCCGTAGCGGGACCGGCACAGATACGCAGTATTTT. Translation: CASSRSGTGTDTQYF.

This clone was detected many times. The V call is TRBV29-1, the J call TRBJ1-1, with D possibly TRBD1 on 5 matching bases. CDR3 length: 14 residues. V was trimmed by 6 bases and J by 2 bases, leaving 16 bases between them. The germline CDR1 and CDR2 sequences are SQVTM and ANQGSEA. CDR3 in DNA: TGCAGCGTGAAGGACGGACATTTTAACACTGAAGCTTTCTTT. This codes for CSVKDGHFNTEAFF.

The genes are TRBV9 and TRBJ1-1; TRBD1 might be the D (5 bases). This CDR3 has 15 amino acids. Deletions cut 0 bases from V and 4 bases from J, with 13 bases between. CDR1 and CDR2 from the germline V gene are SGDLS and YYNGEE. CDR3 nucleotides: TGTGCCAGCAGCGTAGGAGGACACGGGGGCACTGAAGCTTTCTTT. Its protein is CASSVGGHGGTEAFF.

This sequence joins TRBV5-1 and TRBJ2-3, with D perhaps TRBD2 (6 bases). Trimming took 4 bases from V and 5 from J, leaving 17 bases between them. CDR1 and CDR2 (germline): SGHRS, YFSETQ. CDR3 size: 15 residues. The chain's CDR3 is CASSLISGFGDTQYF. The CDR3 DNA reads as TGCGCCAGCAGCCTCATTAGCGGTTTTGGAGATACGCAGTATTTT.

This clone was seen a handful of times. The CDR3 coding sequence is TGTGCCAGCAGTGAAACGTGGCCCGGGTCACCCCTCCACTTT. Residues: CASSETWPGSPLHF. The J gene is TRBJ1-6, the V gene TRBV6-1, with D uncertain. Germline V lookup: CDR1 MNHNS, CDR2 SASEGT. The CDR3 length is 14 residues. With 2 bases removed from V and 10 bases from J, the gap between germline ends came to 12 bases.

CDR3 amino acids: CASSFGLEGAIYEQYF. The CDR3 DNA is TGTGCCAGCAGCTTTGGTTTGGAGGGGGCTATATACGAGCAGTACTTC. The V gene is TRBV11-2, the J gene TRBJ2-7; possibly TRBD1 for D (7 bases). The V end was cut by 3 bases, the J end by 4 bases, with 19 bases between. This CDR3 has 16 residues. Germline values: CDR1 SGHAT, CDR2 FQNNGV. The full variable domain, completed using reference TRBV11-2 and TRBJ2-7, is EAGVAQSPRYKIIEKRQSVAFWCNPISGHATLYWYQQILGQGPKLLIQFQNNGVVDDSQLPKDRFSAERLKGVDSTLKIQPAKLEDSAVYLCASSFGLEGAIYEQYFGPGTRLTVT.

The rearrangement uses TRBV5-6 and TRBJ2-3; D gene unclear. Germline V CDR1 and CDR2: SGHDT, YYEEEE. This CDR3 contains 11 residues. Trimming cost V 1 base and J 7 bases, with 4 bases left between them. The CDR3: CASSLRHTQYF. Here the CDR3 DNA reads TGTGCCAGCAGCTTGCGTCATACGCAGTATTTT.

This chain connects TRBV27 to TRBJ1-1; maybe TRBD1 (6 bases). Germline CDR1 reads MNHEY; CDR2 reads SMNVEV (reference sequence). V gave up 2 bases and J gave up 11 bases, with 9 bases separating them. This CDR3 comprises 11 residues. CDR3 region: CASSLGGLAFF. The CDR3 nucleotides read TGTGCCAGCAGTTTAGGGGGCTTGGCTTTCTTT.

The V and J genes are TRBV7-6 and TRBJ1-3; possibly TRBD1 for D (5 bases). The CDR3 loop spans 15 amino acids. V was cut by 6 bases and J by 3 bases, with 15 bases left in between. In germline, CDR1 is SGHVS, CDR2 FNYEAQ. In DNA, the CDR3 is TGTGCCAGCAGTTATGGGGCTGACCTTGGAAACACCATATATTTT. Protein product: CASSYGADLGNTIYF.

The V gene is TRBV28, the J gene TRBJ1-3; TRBD1 matches at 8 bases. This CDR3 region has 16 residues. CDR1 MDHEN and CDR2 SYDVKM come from the germline V gene. V trimming: 3 bases; J trimming: 7 bases; junction bases outside the gene matches: 11. This chain's CDR3 is CASSFSPDRGDNTIYF. CDR3 nucleotide sequence: TGTGCCAGCAGTTTTTCCCCCGACAGGGGCGATAACACCATATATTTT.

A single count supports this clone. The chain joins TRBV7-9 to TRBJ2-5, with D perhaps matching TRBD2 (5 bases). Trimming removed 5 bases from V and 11 bases from J, with 15 bases in between. Germline V gene data show CDR1 as SEHNR and CDR2 as FQNEAQ (reference sequence). CDR3 length: 12 amino acids. CDR3 DNA sequence: TGTGCCAGCAGCCTAAAGGGAGAGGAGCAGTACTTC. It encodes CASSLKGEEQYF.

This rearrangement joins TRBV18 to TRBJ1-1; 9 bases align to TRBD1. The germline V gene has CDR1 KGHSH and CDR2 LQKENI. The CDR3 loop spans 19 amino acids. The ends lost 3 bases at V and 3 bases at J; junction bases unmatched: 17. The CDR3 DNA follows: TGTGCCAGCTCACCCGAAAAGTCCGGGACAGGGTGGACAGACACTGAAGCTTTCTTT. It encodes CASSPEKSGTGWTDTEAFF.

CDR3 sequence reads: CASSPLGAGGSYEQYF. CDR3 nucleotide sequence: TGTGCCAGCTCCCCTCTTGGTGCAGGGGGCTCCTACGAGCAGTACTTC. V and J are TRBV18 and TRBJ2-7; 7 positions agree with TRBD1. This CDR3 is 16 amino acids long. The germline V gene has CDR1 KGHSH and CDR2 LQKENI. V was clipped by 6 bases and J by 0 bases; unmatched bases: 11.